This T cell receptor beta chain was sequenced during a study of cytomegalovirus exposure and HLA in healthy donors. Study-level results: The study recorded over 150 TCR beta chains that were cytomegalovirus-associated. As a later analysis showed, a missense DCLRE1C variant was linked to trimming of TCR beta V- and J-genes.

Vbeta (60) and Jbeta (13) primers were used in the PCR. The assay was immunoSEQ multiplex PCR, and TCRdb's table has in-frame clones only and misses some. This sample has around 120,000 clones, with around 81% found just once. The germline V and J ends were trimmed by 3 bases and 0 bases, with 18 bases remaining between them. The CDR3 is made up of 17 amino acids. Germline CDR1 reads GTSNPN; CDR2 reads SVGIG (reference sequence). Concerning this clone: Its matching antigen is unknown.

The TCR was taken from a woman aged 45-65 years in good health and CMV-seronegative. The specimen sequenced was PBMCs. The chain combines TRBV30 with TRBJ1-5; tentatively, D is TRBD1 (5 bases). The CDR3 reads CAWSPSDRPDSNQPQHF. Here the CDR3 DNA reads TGTGCCTGGAGCCCTTCAGACAGACCCGATAGCAATCAGCCCCAGCATTTT.